This note documents a single TCR beta chain sequence. This entry comes from a study of blood T cell repertoires in COVID-19. For the study at large: Sites across the United States, Italy and Spain contributed samples from acute and convalescent COVID-19. Sample material is recorded as cDNA or gDNA derived from T cells, B-cell-depleted T cells, or PBMCs.

The repertoire was sequenced with immunoSEQ multiplex PCR; TCRdb's copy has only in-frame clones and lacks some. The sample has over 250,000 clones; roughly 90% are singletons. CDR1 and CDR2 (germline): SNHLY, FYNNEI. The germline V and J ends were trimmed by 3 bases and 9 bases, with 21 bases remaining between them. The CDR3 totals 15 residues. The chain employs TRBV2 and TRBJ2-7; TRBD2 is a possible D gene (6 bases). Sequencing was carried out using peripheral blood. This clonotype originated in a man aged 45 to 65 with acute or convalescent COVID-19. The CDR3 DNA is TGTGCCAGCAGTGAGGAGGCGGGGACCGGGAGAGGGCAGTACTTC. Protein product: CASSEEAGTGRGQYF.